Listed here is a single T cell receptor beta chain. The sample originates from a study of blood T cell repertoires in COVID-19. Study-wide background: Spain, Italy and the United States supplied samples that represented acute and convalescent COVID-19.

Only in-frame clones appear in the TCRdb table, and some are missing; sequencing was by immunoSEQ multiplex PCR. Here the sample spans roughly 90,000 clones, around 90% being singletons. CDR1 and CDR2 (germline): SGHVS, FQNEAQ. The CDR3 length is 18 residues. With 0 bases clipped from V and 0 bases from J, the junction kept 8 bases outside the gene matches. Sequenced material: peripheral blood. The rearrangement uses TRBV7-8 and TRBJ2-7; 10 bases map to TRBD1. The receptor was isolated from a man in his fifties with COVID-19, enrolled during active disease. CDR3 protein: CASSLAGTGAFFSYEQYF. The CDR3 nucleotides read TGTGCCAGCAGCTTAGCCGGGACAGGGGCGTTCTTCTCCTACGAGCAGTACTTC.